This T cell receptor beta chain was identified in a study of blood T cell repertoires in COVID-19. The overall study: PBMCs, B-cell-depleted T cells, or T cells were the source of the cDNA or gDNA that made up the material.

Data came from immunoSEQ multiplex PCR; TCRdb stores just in-frame clones and leaves some out. This table has fewer than 200,000 clones, 80% to 90% appearing once. The origin of this receptor is a man in his fifties or sixties who had recovered from COVID-19. Material for sequencing was PBMCs or T cells enriched from blood (not recorded which).

CDR3 protein: CASSSLAGGSDTQYF. The DNA for the CDR3 is TGTGCCAGCAGCTCACTAGCGGGTGGTTCGGATACGCAGTATTTT. V and J are TRBV7-9 and TRBJ2-3; 9 nucleotides match TRBD2. The V segment lost 4 bases and the J segment 6 bases; nucleotides outside the gene matches: 8. Looked up from germline, CDR1 is SEHNR and CDR2 is FQNEAQ (reference sequence). The CDR3 extends over 15 amino acids.